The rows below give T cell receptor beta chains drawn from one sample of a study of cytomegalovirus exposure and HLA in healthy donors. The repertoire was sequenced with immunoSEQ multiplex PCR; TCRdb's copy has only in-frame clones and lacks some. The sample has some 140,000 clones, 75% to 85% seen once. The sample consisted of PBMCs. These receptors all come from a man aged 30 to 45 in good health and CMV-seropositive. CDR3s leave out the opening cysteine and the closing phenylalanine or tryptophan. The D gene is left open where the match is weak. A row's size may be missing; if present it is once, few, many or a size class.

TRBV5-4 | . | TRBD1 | ASSLALTSIQGTEAF
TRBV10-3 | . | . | AIGQSYEQY
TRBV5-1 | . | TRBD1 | ASSLGKGQGPNQPQH
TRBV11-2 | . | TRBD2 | ASSGTRGTGDSEQY
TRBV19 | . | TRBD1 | ASTRGQGAYEQY
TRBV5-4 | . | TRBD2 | ASSLGGGKRGLQF
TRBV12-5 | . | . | ASGSNSWQAQGYT
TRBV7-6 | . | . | ASSASSYEQY
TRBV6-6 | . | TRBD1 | ASSSAGGEDGYT
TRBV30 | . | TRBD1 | AWDSTGKAEAF
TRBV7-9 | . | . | ASSLSASGYEQY
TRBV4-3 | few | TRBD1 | ASSQGTGLF